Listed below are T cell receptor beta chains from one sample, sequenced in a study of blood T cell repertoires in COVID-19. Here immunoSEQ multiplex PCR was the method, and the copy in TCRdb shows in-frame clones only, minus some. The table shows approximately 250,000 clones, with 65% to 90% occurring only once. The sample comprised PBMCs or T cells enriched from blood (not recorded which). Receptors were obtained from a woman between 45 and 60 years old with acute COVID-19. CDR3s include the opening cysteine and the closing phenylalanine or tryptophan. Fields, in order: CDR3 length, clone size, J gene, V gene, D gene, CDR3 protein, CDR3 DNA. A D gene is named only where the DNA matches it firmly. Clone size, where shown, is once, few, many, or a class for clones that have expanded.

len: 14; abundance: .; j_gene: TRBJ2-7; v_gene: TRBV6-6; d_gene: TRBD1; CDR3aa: CASSSGQGMYEQYF; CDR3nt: TGTGCCAGCAGTTCAGGACAGGGGATGTACGAGCAGTACTTC
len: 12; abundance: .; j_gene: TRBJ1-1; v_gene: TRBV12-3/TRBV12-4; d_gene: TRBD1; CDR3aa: CASRLDRGEAFF; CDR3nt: TGTGCCAGCAGGCTCGACAGGGGTGAAGCTTTCTTT
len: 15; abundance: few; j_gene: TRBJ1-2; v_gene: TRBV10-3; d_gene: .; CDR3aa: CAISESTPQAGGYTF; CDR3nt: TGTGCCATCAGTGAGTCGACCCCTCAAGCGGGTGGCTACACCTTC
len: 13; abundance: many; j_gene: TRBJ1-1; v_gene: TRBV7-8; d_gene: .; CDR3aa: CASSLYRNTEAFF; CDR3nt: TGTGCCAGCAGCTTATATCGGAACACTGAAGCTTTCTTT
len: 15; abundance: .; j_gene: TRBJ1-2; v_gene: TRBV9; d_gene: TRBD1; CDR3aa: CASSVGGTGAYGYTF; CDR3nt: TGTGCCAGCAGCGTAGGGGGGACAGGGGCCTATGGCTACACCTTC
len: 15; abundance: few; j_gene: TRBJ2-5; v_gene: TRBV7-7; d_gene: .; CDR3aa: CASSPGVGPQETQYF; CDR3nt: TGTGCCAGCAGCCCGGGGGTGGGTCCGCAGGAGACCCAGTACTTC
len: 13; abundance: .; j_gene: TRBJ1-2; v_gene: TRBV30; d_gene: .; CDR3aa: CAWIRGQAYGYTF; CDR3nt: TGTGCCTGGATACGTGGCCAGGCGTATGGCTACACCTTC
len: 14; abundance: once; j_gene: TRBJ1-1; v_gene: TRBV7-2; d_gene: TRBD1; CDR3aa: CASSLRGRLTEAFF; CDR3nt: TGTGCCAGCAGCTTAAGGGGGCGACTCACTGAAGCTTTCTTT
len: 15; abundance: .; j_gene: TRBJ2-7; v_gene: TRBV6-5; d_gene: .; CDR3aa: CASRGDGGAGDEQYF; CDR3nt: TGTGCCAGCAGGGGTGATGGCGGGGCTGGGGACGAGCAGTACTTC
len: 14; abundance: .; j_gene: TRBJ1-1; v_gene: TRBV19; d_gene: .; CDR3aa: CASSIEAPPAEAFF; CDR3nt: TGTGCCAGTAGTATAGAGGCCCCTCCTGCTGAAGCTTTCTTT
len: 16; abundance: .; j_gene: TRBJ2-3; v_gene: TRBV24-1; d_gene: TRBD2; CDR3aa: CATSDRVAGGTDTQYF; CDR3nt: TGTGCCACCAGTGATAGAGTAGCGGGGGGCACAGATACGCAGTATTTT
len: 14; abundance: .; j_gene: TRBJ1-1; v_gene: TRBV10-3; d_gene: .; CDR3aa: CATRRDSVNTEAFF; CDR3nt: TGTGCCACCAGGAGGGACTCGGTGAACACTGAAGCTTTCTTT
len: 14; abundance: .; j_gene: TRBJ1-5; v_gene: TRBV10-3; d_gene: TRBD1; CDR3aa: CAIRSQGAEQPQHF; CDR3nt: TGTGCCATCAGGTCCCAGGGGGCGGAGCAGCCCCAGCATTTT
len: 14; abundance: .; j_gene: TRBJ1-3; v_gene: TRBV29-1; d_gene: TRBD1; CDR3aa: CSVKGQHSGNTIYF; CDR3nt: TGCAGCGTTAAGGGACAGCACTCTGGAAACACCATATATTTT
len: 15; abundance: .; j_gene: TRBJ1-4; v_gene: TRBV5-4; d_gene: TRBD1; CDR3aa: CASSVDRDPNEKLFF; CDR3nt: TGTGCCAGCAGCGTGGACAGGGACCCTAATGAAAAACTGTTTTTT
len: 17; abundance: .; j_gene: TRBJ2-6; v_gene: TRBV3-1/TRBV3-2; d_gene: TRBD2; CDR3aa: CASSLSGAGSGANVLTF; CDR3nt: TGTGCCAGCAGCCTTAGCGGGGCGGGCTCTGGGGCCAACGTCCTGACTTTC
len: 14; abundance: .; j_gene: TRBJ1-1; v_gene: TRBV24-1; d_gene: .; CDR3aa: CATSASRRYTEAFF; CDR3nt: TGTGCCACCAGTGCCTCGCGGCGGTACACTGAAGCTTTCTTT
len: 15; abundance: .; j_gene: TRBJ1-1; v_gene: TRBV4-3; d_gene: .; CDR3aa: CASSQGASVNTEAFF; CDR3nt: TGCGCCAGCAGCCAAGGTGCATCGGTGAACACTGAAGCTTTCTTT
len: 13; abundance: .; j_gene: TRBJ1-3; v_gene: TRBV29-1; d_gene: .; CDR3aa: CSVVLGAGNTIYF; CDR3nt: TGCAGCGTTGTACTGGGAGCAGGAAACACCATATATTTT
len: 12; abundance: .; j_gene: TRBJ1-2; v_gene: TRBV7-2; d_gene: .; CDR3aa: CASSLEGGGYTF; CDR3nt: TGTGCCAGCAGCTTAGAGGGAGGTGGCTACACCTTC
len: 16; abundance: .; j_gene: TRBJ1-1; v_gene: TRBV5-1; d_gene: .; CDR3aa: CASSVIGGNGNTEAFF; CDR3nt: TGCGCCAGCAGCGTGATAGGGGGAAATGGAAACACTGAAGCTTTCTTT
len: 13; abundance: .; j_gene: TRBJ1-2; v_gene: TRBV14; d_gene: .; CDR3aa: CASSPGFLEGYTF; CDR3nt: TGTGCCAGCAGTCCAGGGTTCTTGGAAGGCTACACCTTC
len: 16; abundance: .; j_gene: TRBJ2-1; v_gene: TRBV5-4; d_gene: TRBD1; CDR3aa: CASSSKTGGTNNEQFF; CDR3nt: TGTGCCAGCAGCTCGAAGACAGGGGGGACCAACAATGAGCAGTTCTTC
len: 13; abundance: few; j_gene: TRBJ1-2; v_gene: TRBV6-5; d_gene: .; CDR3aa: CASSSTVNYGYTF; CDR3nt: TGTGCCAGCAGCTCTACGGTAAACTATGGCTACACCTTC
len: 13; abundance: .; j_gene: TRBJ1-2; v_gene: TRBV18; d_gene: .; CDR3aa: CASSLVDRYGYTF; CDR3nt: TGTGCCAGCTCATTGGTCGACAGATATGGCTACACCTTC
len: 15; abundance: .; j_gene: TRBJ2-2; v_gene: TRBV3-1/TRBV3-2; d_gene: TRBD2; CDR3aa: CASRLAGAGTGELFF; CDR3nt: TGTGCCAGCCGACTAGCGGGGGCGGGAACCGGGGAGCTGTTTTTT
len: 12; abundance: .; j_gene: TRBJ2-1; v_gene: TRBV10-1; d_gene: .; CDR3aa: CASSESGREQFF; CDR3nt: TGCGCCAGCAGTGAGAGTGGTCGGGAGCAGTTCTTC
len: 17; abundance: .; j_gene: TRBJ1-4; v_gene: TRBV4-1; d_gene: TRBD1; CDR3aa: CASSQPTGGLGNEKLFF; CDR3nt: TGCGCCAGCAGCCAACCGACAGGGGGCTTAGGAAATGAAAAACTGTTTTTT
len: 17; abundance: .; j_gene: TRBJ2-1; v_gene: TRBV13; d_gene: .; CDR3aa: CASSFWTTGISSNEQFF; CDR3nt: TGTGCCAGCAGCTTTTGGACCACAGGGATATCTTCTAATGAGCAGTTCTTC
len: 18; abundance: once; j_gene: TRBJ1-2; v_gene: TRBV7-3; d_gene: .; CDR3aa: CASSLNWVGTQRFYGYTF; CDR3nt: TGTGCCAGCAGCTTAAATTGGGTAGGGACTCAGAGATTCTATGGCTACACCTTC
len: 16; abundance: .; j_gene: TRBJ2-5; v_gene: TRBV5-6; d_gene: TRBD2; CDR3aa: CASSTGLAGGKETQYF; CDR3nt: TGTGCCAGCAGCACTGGACTAGCGGGGGGCAAAGAGACCCAGTACTTC
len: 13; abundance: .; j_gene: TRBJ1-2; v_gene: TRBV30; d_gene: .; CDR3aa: CAWSGDKGYGYTF; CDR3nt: TGTGCCTGGAGTGGGGACAAAGGATATGGCTACACCTTC
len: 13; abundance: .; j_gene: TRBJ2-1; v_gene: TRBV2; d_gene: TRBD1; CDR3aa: CASSGDSGDEQFF; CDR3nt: TGTGCCAGCAGTGGGGACAGCGGCGATGAGCAGTTCTTC
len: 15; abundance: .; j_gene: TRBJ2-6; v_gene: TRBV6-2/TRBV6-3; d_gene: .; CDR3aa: CASSPSGSGANVLTF; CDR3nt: TGTGCCAGCAGTCCGTCGGGCTCTGGGGCCAACGTCCTGACTTTC
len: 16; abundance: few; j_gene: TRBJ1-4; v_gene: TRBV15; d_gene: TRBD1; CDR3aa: CATSRAIDRGNEKLFF; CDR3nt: TGTGCCACCAGCAGAGCCATCGACAGGGGGAATGAAAAACTGTTTTTT
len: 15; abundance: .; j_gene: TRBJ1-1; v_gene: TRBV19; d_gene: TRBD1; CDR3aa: CASSIRQGTGAEAFF; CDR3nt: TGTGCCAGTAGTATTCGACAGGGGACGGGCGCTGAAGCTTTCTTT
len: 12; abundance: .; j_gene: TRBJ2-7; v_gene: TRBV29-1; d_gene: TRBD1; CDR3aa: CSVRDSPYEQYF; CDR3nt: TGCAGCGTCCGGGACAGTCCCTACGAGCAGTACTTC
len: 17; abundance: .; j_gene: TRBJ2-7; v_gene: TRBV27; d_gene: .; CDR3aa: CASSNPAGRGPSYEQYF; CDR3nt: TGTGCCAGCAGTAACCCCGCCGGCAGGGGCCCCAGCTACGAGCAGTACTTC
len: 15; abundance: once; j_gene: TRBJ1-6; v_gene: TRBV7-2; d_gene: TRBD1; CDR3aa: CASSSSGQDNSPLHF; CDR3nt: TGTGCCAGCAGCTCCTCGGGACAGGATAATTCACCCCTCCACTTT
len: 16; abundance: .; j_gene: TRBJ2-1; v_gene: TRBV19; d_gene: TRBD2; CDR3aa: CASTQPGLAGPGGQFF; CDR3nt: TGTGCCAGTACCCAACCGGGACTAGCGGGGCCCGGGGGGCAGTTCTTC
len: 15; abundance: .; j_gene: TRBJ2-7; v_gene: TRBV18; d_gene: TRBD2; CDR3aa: CASSPSGTSGLEQYF; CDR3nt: TGTGCCAGCTCACCTTCCGGGACTAGCGGGTTGGAGCAGTACTTC
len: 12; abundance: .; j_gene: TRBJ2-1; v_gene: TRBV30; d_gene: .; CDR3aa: CAWKGGDNEQFF; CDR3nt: TGTGCCTGGAAGGGGGGGGATAATGAGCAGTTCTTC
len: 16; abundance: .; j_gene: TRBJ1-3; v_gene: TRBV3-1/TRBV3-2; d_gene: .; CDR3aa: CASSQGFGASGNTIYF; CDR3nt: TGTGCCAGCAGCCAAGGTTTTGGGGCGTCTGGAAACACCATATATTTT
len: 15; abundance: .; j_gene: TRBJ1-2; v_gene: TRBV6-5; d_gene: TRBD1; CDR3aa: CATTTTGGTAYGYTF; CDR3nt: TGTGCCACCACTACAACTGGGGGGACAGCATATGGCTACACCTTC
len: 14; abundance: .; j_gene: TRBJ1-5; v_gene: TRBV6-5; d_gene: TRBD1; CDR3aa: CASSLDRNNQPQHF; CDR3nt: TGTGCCAGCAGTTTGGACAGGAACAATCAGCCCCAGCATTTT
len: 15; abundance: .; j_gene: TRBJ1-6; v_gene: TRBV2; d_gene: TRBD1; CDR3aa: CASSDTTGYPSPLHF; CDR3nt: TGTGCCAGCAGTGATACGACAGGGTACCCCTCACCCCTCCACTTT
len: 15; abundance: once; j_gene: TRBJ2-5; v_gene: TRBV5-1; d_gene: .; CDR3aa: CASSPGLGPKETQYF; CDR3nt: TGCGCCAGCAGCCCGGGACTTGGACCAAAGGAGACCCAGTACTTC
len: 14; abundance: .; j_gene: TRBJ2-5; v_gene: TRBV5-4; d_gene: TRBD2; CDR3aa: CASSSGTSKETQYF; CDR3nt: TGTGCCAGCAGCTCCGGGACTAGTAAAGAGACCCAGTACTTC
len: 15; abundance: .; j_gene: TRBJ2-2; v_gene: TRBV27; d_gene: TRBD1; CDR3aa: CASSLDRGWSGELFF; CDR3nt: TGTGCCAGCAGTTTAGACAGGGGGTGGTCCGGGGAGCTGTTTTTT
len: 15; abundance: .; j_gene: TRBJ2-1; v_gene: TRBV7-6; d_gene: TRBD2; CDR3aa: CASSLGAGGPDEQFF; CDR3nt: TGTGCCAGCAGCTTAGGAGCGGGGGGGCCCGATGAGCAGTTCTTC
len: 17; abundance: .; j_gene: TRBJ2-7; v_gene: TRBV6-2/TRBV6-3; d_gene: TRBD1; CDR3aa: CASSLLARTGWTYEQYF; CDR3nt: TGTGCCAGCAGTTTACTCGCCCGGACAGGTTGGACCTACGAGCAGTACTTC
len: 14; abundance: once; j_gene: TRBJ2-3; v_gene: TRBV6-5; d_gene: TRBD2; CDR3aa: CAILAGPSTDTQYF; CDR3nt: TGTGCCATACTAGCGGGGCCTAGCACAGATACGCAGTATTTT
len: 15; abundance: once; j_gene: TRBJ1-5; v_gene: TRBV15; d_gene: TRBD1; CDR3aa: CATSRMDREGQPQHF; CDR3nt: TGTGCCACCAGCAGGATGGACAGGGAGGGTCAGCCCCAGCATTTT
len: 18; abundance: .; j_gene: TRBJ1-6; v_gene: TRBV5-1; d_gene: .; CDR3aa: CASSLLSGEFSYNSPLHF; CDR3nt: TGCGCCAGCAGCTTGTTGTCAGGCGAATTCTCCTATAATTCACCCCTCCACTTT
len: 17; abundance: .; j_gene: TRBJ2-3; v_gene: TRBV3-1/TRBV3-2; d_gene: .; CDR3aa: CASSHLPRDTNTDTQYF; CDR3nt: TGTGCCAGCAGCCATCTCCCCCGGGACACCAACACAGATACGCAGTATTTT
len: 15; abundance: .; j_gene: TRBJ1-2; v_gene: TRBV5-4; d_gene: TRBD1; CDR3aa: CASSLGQGGYYGYTF; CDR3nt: TGTGCCAGCAGCTTGGGCCAGGGGGGTTACTATGGCTACACCTTC
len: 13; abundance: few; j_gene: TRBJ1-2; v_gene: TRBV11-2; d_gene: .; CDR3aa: CASSSDSNYGYTF; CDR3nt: TGTGCCAGCAGCTCGGACAGTAACTATGGCTACACCTTC
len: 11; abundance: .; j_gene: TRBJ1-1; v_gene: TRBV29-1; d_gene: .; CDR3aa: CSGEIKDKAFF; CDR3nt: TGCAGCGGAGAGATAAAAGACAAAGCTTTCTTT
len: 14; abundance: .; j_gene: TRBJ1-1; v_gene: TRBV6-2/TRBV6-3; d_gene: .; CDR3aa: CASSYRGADTEAFF; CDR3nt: TGTGCCAGCAGTTACCGGGGAGCGGACACTGAAGCTTTCTTT
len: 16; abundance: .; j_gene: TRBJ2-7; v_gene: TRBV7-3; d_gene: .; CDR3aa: CASSSGGQRGHYEQYF; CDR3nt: TGTGCCAGCAGCTCCGGCGGACAGCGGGGCCACTACGAGCAGTACTTC